This paragraph reports one TCR beta chain. What it binds is not known. This specimen comes from a study of T cell responses to AZD1222 COVID-19 vaccine. General study findings and limits: Most donors were white British, females outnumbered males, and clonal diversity was possibly underestimated. Baseline serostatus was positive in only six AZD1222 recipients. In the spike-specific TCR repertoire, nearly half reportedly target unmutated variant regions.

The CDR3 runs to 14 residues. The J segment lost 6 bases and the V segment lost 4 bases, leaving 6 bases of the junction unmatched. Germline loops: CDR1 MNHEY, CDR2 SMNVEV (reference sequence). Sequencing was performed with immunoSEQ multiplex PCR; in TCRdb, only in-frame clones are kept and a portion is missing. The repertoire holds roughly 150,000 clones, 90% seen once, with approximately 1.4% in the top ten. The specimen comprised peripheral blood, sampled 28 days after the second AZD1222 dose. The gene calls are TRBV27 and TRBJ2-1; 7 bases agree with TRBD1. The sequence derives from an adult who received the AZD1222 COVID-19 vaccine. DNA of the CDR3: TGTGCCAGCAGTTCCGGGACAGATCTCAATGAGCAGTTCTTC. This sequence encodes CASSSGTDLNEQFF.